The entry below gives a single T cell receptor beta chain sequence along with its context. Its antigen is undetermined. This sample is drawn from a study of identical twins. In TCRdb, the 5' RACE reads were re-called with MiXCR into one record per CDR3 protein. The profile shows about 690,000 distinct CDR3 sequences, 5.5% to 7.5% of them singletons. The CDR3 runs to 13 residues. V was shortened by 5 bases and J by 10 bases, with 15 bases between the two germline ends. Germline assignment: CDR1 MNHEY and CDR2 SVGEGT. Study results and limitations: Insertions were reduced in abundant cord blood beta clonotypes but not in memory repertoires.

This TCR was recovered from a man aged 18 to 29 in good health. Source material: naive T cells sorted from blood. This rearrangement joins TRBV6-2 or TRBV6-3 to TRBJ2-1; TRBD1 is a possible D gene (6 bases). CDR3 in DNA: TGTGCCAGCAGTCGAGGGCCCCAGGGGGAGCAGTTCTTC. This codes for CASSRGPQGEQFF.